The clone carrying this T cell receptor (beta chain) showed up just a few times. Its antigen is undetermined. V dropped 1 base and J dropped 1 base, with 11 bases sitting between them. Germline CDR1 GTSNPN, CDR2 SVGIG (reference sequence). The CDR3 sequence is 15 residues long. CD4+ T cells specific for antigen were expanded with viral peptide pools by the ViraFEST assay before sequencing. Culture lasted roughly 9 days before CD4+ T cell isolation. The vaccine recipients had no prior SARS-CoV-2 infection, with negative nucleocapsid antibodies. Produced via immunoSEQ multiplex PCR; TCRdb's table is partial and in-frame only. The sample lists around 45,000 clones; around 77% were seen once. This record comes from a study of vaccination effects on CD4 cells after COVID-19. Study observations and caveats: Relatively few convalescent patients took part in the study, which had no early post-infection timepoints.

The sequence derives from a human donor who received a COVID-19 vaccine. The rearrangement links TRBV30 to TRBJ1-5; no firm D call. This specimen was CD4+ T cells from PBMCs cultured with SARS-CoV-2 spike peptides, taken before COVID-19 vaccination. This CDR3 is CAWSEGTQSNQPQHF. The CDR3 DNA reads as TGTGCCTGGAGTGAGGGAACACAGAGCAATCAGCCCCAGCATTTT.